The rows below give T cell receptor beta chains drawn from one sample of a study of cytomegalovirus exposure and HLA in healthy donors. Sequenced by immunoSEQ multiplex PCR; TCRdb stores in-frame clones only, minus some. Here the sample spans approximately 160,000 clones, roughly four fifths being singletons. Sequenced: PBMCs. Receptor source: a woman younger than 35 in good health and CMV-seronegative. The CDR3 runs from the conserved cysteine through the conserved F or W. D genes are given only for firm matches. Clone size, where shown, is once, few, many, or a class for clones that have expanded.

J gene: TRBJ1-1; V gene: TRBV5-1; clone size: -; D gene: TRBD1; CDR3 DNA: TGCGCCAGCAGCCCAATCCGGGACAGGGGTGGAGGGATGAACACTGAAGCTTTCTTT; CDR3 protein: CASSPIRDRGGGMNTEAFF
J gene: TRBJ1-1; V gene: TRBV5-1; clone size: -; D gene: -; CDR3 DNA: TGCGCCAGCAGCTCGGGACTGCTGAACACTGAAGCTTTCTTT; CDR3 protein: CASSSGLLNTEAFF
J gene: TRBJ1-2; V gene: TRBV7-2; clone size: -; D gene: -; CDR3 DNA: TGTGCCAGCAGCTTACAGAGACAGGTCGTAGGAGATGGCTACACCTTC; CDR3 protein: CASSLQRQVVGDGYTF
J gene: TRBJ1-2; V gene: TRBV18; clone size: -; D gene: TRBD1; CDR3 DNA: TGTGCCAGCTCACCGGGAACAGGGGCCTACTATGGCTACACCTTC; CDR3 protein: CASSPGTGAYYGYTF
J gene: TRBJ1-3; V gene: TRBV27; clone size: -; D gene: TRBD1; CDR3 DNA: TGTGCCAGCAGTAACAGGGGGGGAAACACCATATATTTT; CDR3 protein: CASSNRGGNTIYF
J gene: TRBJ2-2; V gene: TRBV5-1; clone size: -; D gene: TRBD1; CDR3 DNA: TGCGCCAGCAGGAGACAGGGGGCTTCCGGGGAGCTGTTTTTT; CDR3 protein: CASRRQGASGELFF
J gene: TRBJ1-1; V gene: TRBV2; clone size: -; D gene: -; CDR3 DNA: TGTGCCAGCAACGACAGAGGCGAAGCTGAAGCTTTCTTT; CDR3 protein: CASNDRGEAEAFF
J gene: TRBJ2-1; V gene: TRBV27; clone size: -; D gene: -; CDR3 DNA: TGTGCCAGCAGTTTAACTCAGAGGCATGAGCAGTTCTTC; CDR3 protein: CASSLTQRHEQFF
J gene: TRBJ2-5; V gene: TRBV19; clone size: -; D gene: TRBD1; CDR3 DNA: TGTGCCAGTAGTGCCCCTAGACAGGGGCTTTTGGGGGCCCAGTACTTC; CDR3 protein: CASSAPRQGLLGAQYF
J gene: TRBJ1-6; V gene: TRBV18; clone size: few; D gene: TRBD1; CDR3 DNA: TGTGCCAGCTCGTCCGGGACAGGGGCTTCACCCCTCCACTTT; CDR3 protein: CASSSGTGASPLHF
J gene: TRBJ1-1; V gene: TRBV6-5; clone size: -; D gene: TRBD1; CDR3 DNA: TGTGCCAGCAGAAGGACAGGGGGCTCTTCCACTGAAGCTTTCTTT; CDR3 protein: CASRRTGGSSTEAFF
J gene: TRBJ2-2; V gene: TRBV15; clone size: -; D gene: TRBD2; CDR3 DNA: TGTGCCACCAGTGAGAGATCCAGGCGGACTAGCGGGAGGTCGAGGGAGCTGTTTTTT; CDR3 protein: CATSERSRRTSGRSRELFF
J gene: TRBJ1-4; V gene: TRBV11-1; clone size: -; D gene: -; CDR3 DNA: TGTGCCAGCAGCTTAAAGCGGAATAATGAAAAACTGTTTTTT; CDR3 protein: CASSLKRNNEKLFF
J gene: TRBJ2-7; V gene: TRBV7-8; clone size: -; D gene: -; CDR3 DNA: TGTGCCAGCAGCCGTCAGTACGAGCAGTACTTC; CDR3 protein: CASSRQYEQYF
J gene: TRBJ2-2; V gene: TRBV7-8; clone size: -; D gene: TRBD1; CDR3 DNA: TGTGCCAGCAGCCGCCGGGACAGGGCTATCGCCGGGGAGCTGTTTTTT; CDR3 protein: CASSRRDRAIAGELFF
J gene: TRBJ2-3; V gene: TRBV19; clone size: -; D gene: -; CDR3 DNA: TGTGCCAGTAGTATAAAACAGGCTAGCACAGATACGCAGTATTTT; CDR3 protein: CASSIKQASTDTQYF
J gene: TRBJ1-3; V gene: TRBV14; clone size: -; D gene: -; CDR3 DNA: TGTGCCAGCAGCCAAGGCTACTCTGGAAACACCATATATTTT; CDR3 protein: CASSQGYSGNTIYF
J gene: TRBJ1-3; V gene: TRBV2; clone size: -; D gene: TRBD1; CDR3 DNA: TGTGCCAGCAGTGGACAGGGTTATGGAAACACCATATATTTT; CDR3 protein: CASSGQGYGNTIYF
J gene: TRBJ2-7; V gene: TRBV28; clone size: -; D gene: TRBD1; CDR3 DNA: TGTGCCAGCAGTTGGGACAGGGACTGGTACGAGCAGTACTTC; CDR3 protein: CASSWDRDWYEQYF
J gene: TRBJ1-6; V gene: TRBV5-4; clone size: -; D gene: -; CDR3 DNA: TGTGCCAGCAGGGAGAGGGTGGGCAATTCACCCCTCCACTTT; CDR3 protein: CASRERVGNSPLHF
J gene: TRBJ2-2; V gene: TRBV11-2; clone size: -; D gene: -; CDR3 DNA: TGTGCCAGCAGCTTGGGGGCGCCGGACACCGGGGAGCTGTTTTTT; CDR3 protein: CASSLGAPDTGELFF
J gene: TRBJ1-2; V gene: TRBV27; clone size: -; D gene: -; CDR3 DNA: TGTGCCAGCAGTACTTGGCGGGGTACGGATGGCTACACCTTC; CDR3 protein: CASSTWRGTDGYTF
J gene: TRBJ2-1; V gene: TRBV5-6; clone size: -; D gene: -; CDR3 DNA: TGTGCCAGCAGCTTGGTTCCGAGACAGAGTGTAAATGAGCAGTTCTTC; CDR3 protein: CASSLVPRQSVNEQFF
J gene: TRBJ2-7; V gene: TRBV18; clone size: -; D gene: TRBD2; CDR3 DNA: TGTGCCAGCTCACCATCCAGGACTAGCGGGGGTTACGAGCAGTACTTC; CDR3 protein: CASSPSRTSGGYEQYF
J gene: TRBJ2-5; V gene: TRBV7-3; clone size: -; D gene: TRBD2; CDR3 DNA: TGTGCCAGCAGCCGAGAACTAGCGGGAGACGGGACCCAGTACTTC; CDR3 protein: CASSRELAGDGTQYF
J gene: TRBJ1-6; V gene: TRBV27; clone size: -; D gene: TRBD1; CDR3 DNA: TGTGCCAGCAGCCAGACAGGGAGGTCACCCCTCCACTTT; CDR3 protein: CASSQTGRSPLHF
J gene: TRBJ2-5; V gene: TRBV9; clone size: -; D gene: TRBD1; CDR3 DNA: TGTGCCAGCAGCCCCGGGCCAACTTCCGGGACAGGGGGGGAGACCCAGTACTTC; CDR3 protein: CASSPGPTSGTGGETQYF
J gene: TRBJ2-1; V gene: TRBV15; clone size: -; D gene: TRBD2; CDR3 DNA: TGTGCCACCAGCAGAGCAGGATCTAGCGGGATTGGTGGTGAGCAGTTCTTC; CDR3 protein: CATSRAGSSGIGGEQFF
J gene: TRBJ1-5; V gene: TRBV19; clone size: once; D gene: -; CDR3 DNA: TGTGCCAGTAGTAACCAGGGCAATCAGCCCCAGCATTTT; CDR3 protein: CASSNQGNQPQHF
J gene: TRBJ2-3; V gene: TRBV10-3; clone size: once; D gene: TRBD1; CDR3 DNA: TGTGCCATCAGTGAGTGGACAGGGTCCGGTCGGTATTTT; CDR3 protein: CAISEWTGSGRYF
J gene: TRBJ1-3; V gene: TRBV11-2; clone size: few; D gene: -; CDR3 DNA: TGTGCCAGCAGCTCTCATCAGATCTCTGGAAACACCATATATTTT; CDR3 protein: CASSSHQISGNTIYF
J gene: TRBJ2-7; V gene: TRBV10-3; clone size: once; D gene: TRBD1; CDR3 DNA: TGTGCCATCAGTGAGCCGGGACAGGGGAACTCCTACGAGCAGTACTTC; CDR3 protein: CAISEPGQGNSYEQYF
J gene: TRBJ1-1; V gene: TRBV11-1; clone size: -; D gene: TRBD1; CDR3 DNA: TGTGCCAGCAGCTCGGGGACAGGGCGAAAGACTGAAGCTTTCTTT; CDR3 protein: CASSSGTGRKTEAFF
J gene: TRBJ2-3; V gene: TRBV18; clone size: -; D gene: -; CDR3 DNA: TGTGCCAGCTCACCGGACTCCGATACGCAGTATTTT; CDR3 protein: CASSPDSDTQYF
J gene: TRBJ2-7; V gene: TRBV9; clone size: few; D gene: TRBD2; CDR3 DNA: TGTGCCAGCAGCGTAGAACGGGGGGGACCCTACGAGCAGTACTTC; CDR3 protein: CASSVERGGPYEQYF
J gene: TRBJ2-7; V gene: TRBV5-1; clone size: -; D gene: TRBD1; CDR3 DNA: TGCGCCAGCAGCTTGGGGACAGGGCCCTACGAGCAGTACTTC; CDR3 protein: CASSLGTGPYEQYF
J gene: TRBJ1-2; V gene: TRBV7-2; clone size: -; D gene: -; CDR3 DNA: TGTGCCAGCAGCCGCGGACAGAGGGAGGGCTACACCTTC; CDR3 protein: CASSRGQREGYTF
J gene: TRBJ2-5; V gene: TRBV25-1; clone size: -; D gene: -; CDR3 DNA: TGTGCCAGCAGTGAAGACAGATACCAAGAGACCCAGTACTTC; CDR3 protein: CASSEDRYQETQYF
J gene: TRBJ2-4; V gene: TRBV29-1; clone size: -; D gene: -; CDR3 DNA: TGCAGCGTGATTGAGGACAGAGCCAAAAACATTCAGTACTTC; CDR3 protein: CSVIEDRAKNIQYF
J gene: TRBJ1-4; V gene: TRBV7-2; clone size: -; D gene: -; CDR3 DNA: TGTGCCAGCAGCCCGTCCCGGAGAGGAATGAATGAAAAACTGTTTTTT; CDR3 protein: CASSPSRRGMNEKLFF
J gene: TRBJ2-2; V gene: TRBV25-1; clone size: -; D gene: -; CDR3 DNA: TGTGCCAGCAGTGAAGTAACCGGGGAGCTGTTTTTT; CDR3 protein: CASSEVTGELFF
J gene: TRBJ2-7; V gene: TRBV6-5; clone size: -; D gene: TRBD2; CDR3 DNA: TGTGCCAGCAGCTTAACTAGCGGGATCTCCTACGAGCAGTACTTC; CDR3 protein: CASSLTSGISYEQYF